The 2 T cell receptor beta chains below come from one sample, sequenced in a study of technical replicates of blood from a few donors. Repertoires were generated with immunoSEQ multiplex PCR, while TCRdb's copy carries only in-frame clones and drops some. The sample has over 50,000 clones; 95% to 98% are singletons. The source material was T cells isolated from PBMCs. The receptors were gathered from a human donor in good health.

The V call is TRBV10-3, the J call TRBJ2-7; TRBD1 matches 9 bases. CDR3 length: 19 amino acids. CDR1 is ENHRY, CDR2 SYGVKD, per germline. Losses at the gene ends were 6 bases for V and 5 bases for J; bases not matched to a gene: 23. The CDR3 nucleotides are TGTGCCATCAGCGAAACCAGAGCCATCGGGACAGGGACTTTTCACGAGCAGTACTTC. Translating it yields CAISETRAIGTGTFHEQYF.

V is TRBV11-3 and J is TRBJ2-7, with a possible D match to TRBD1 (6 bases). There are 12 residues in the CDR3. Germline lookup yields CDR1 SGHNT and CDR2 YENEEA. V was pared by 5 bases and J by 6 bases, with 11 bases between. The CDR3 here is CASSPTGSEQYF. The CDR3, as DNA: TGTGCCAGCAGCCCCACAGGGAGCGAGCAGTACTTC.